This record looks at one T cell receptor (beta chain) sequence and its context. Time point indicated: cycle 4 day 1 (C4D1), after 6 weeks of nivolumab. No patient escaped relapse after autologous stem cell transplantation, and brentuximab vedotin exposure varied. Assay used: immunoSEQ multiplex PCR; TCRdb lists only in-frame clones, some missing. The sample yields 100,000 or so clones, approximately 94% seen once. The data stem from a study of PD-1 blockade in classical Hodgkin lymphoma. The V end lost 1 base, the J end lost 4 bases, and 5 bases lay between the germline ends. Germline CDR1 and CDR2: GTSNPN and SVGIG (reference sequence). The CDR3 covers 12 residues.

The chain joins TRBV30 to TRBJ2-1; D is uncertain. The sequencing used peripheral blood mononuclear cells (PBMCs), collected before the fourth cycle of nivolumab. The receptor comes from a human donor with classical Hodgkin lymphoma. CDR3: CAWSAEYNEQFF. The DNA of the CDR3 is TGTGCCTGGAGTGCCGAGTACAATGAGCAGTTCTTC.